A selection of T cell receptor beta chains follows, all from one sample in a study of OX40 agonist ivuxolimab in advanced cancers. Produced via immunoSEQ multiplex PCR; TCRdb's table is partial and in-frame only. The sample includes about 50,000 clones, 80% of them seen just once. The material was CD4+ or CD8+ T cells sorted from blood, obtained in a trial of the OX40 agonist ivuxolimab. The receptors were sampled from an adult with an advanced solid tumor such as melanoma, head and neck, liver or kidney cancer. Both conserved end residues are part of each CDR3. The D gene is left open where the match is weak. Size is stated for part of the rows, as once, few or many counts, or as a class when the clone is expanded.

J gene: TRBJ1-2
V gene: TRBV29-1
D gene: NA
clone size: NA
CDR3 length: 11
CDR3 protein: CSAREPRGYTF
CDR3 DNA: TGCAGTGCCAGGGAGCCGCGGGGCTACACCTTC

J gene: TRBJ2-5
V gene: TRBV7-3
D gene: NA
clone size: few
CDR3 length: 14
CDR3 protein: CASSPNRDRWTQYF
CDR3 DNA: TGTGCCAGCAGCCCTAATAGAGACAGATGGACCCAGTACTTC

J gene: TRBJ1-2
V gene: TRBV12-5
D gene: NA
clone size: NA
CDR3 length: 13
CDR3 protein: CASGLEQGRGYTF
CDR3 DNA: TGTGCTAGTGGTTTGGAACAGGGACGGGGCTACACCTTC

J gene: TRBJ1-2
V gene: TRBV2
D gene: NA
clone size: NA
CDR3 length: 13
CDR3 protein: CASSGQENYGYTF
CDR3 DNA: TGTGCCAGCAGTGGACAGGAGAACTATGGCTACACCTTC

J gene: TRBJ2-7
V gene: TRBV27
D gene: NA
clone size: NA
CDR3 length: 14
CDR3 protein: CASSPVWDSPEQYF
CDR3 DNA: TGTGCCAGCAGTCCGGTCTGGGACTCCCCCGAGCAGTACTTC

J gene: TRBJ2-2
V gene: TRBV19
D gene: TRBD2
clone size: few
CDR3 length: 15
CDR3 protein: CASSTGAGGTGELFF
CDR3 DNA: TGTGCCAGTAGTACGGGAGCGGGGGGCACCGGGGAGCTGTTTTTT

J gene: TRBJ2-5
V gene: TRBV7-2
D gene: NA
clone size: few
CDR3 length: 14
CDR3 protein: CASSLEPSVETQYF
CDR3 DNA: TGTGCCAGCAGCTTAGAGCCTAGCGTTGAGACCCAGTACTTC

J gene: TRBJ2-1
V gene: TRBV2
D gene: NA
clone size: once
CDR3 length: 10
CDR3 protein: CASSDNEQFF
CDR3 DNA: TGTGCCAGCAGCGACAATGAGCAGTTCTTC

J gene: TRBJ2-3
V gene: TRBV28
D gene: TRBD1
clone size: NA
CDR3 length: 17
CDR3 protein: CASSLTGGLTSTDTQYF
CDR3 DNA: TGTGCCAGCAGTTTAACAGGGGGACTCACTAGCACAGATACGCAGTATTTT

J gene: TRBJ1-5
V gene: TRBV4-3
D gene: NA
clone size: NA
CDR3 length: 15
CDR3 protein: CASSQSSDSNQPQHF
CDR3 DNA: TGCGCCAGCAGCCAAAGCTCGGACAGCAATCAGCCCCAGCATTTT

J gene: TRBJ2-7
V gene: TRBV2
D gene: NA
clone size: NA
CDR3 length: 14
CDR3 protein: CASSLTGYLNEQYF
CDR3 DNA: TGTGCCAGCAGTCTGACAGGCTACTTAAACGAGCAGTACTTC

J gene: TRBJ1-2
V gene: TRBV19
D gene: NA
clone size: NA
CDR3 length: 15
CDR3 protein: CASSPGGSTNYGYTF
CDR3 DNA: TGTGCCAGTAGTCCCGGGGGGTCAACTAACTATGGCTACACCTTC

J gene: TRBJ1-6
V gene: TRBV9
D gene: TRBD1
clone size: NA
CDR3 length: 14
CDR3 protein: CASSQTGVNSPLHF
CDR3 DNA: TGTGCCAGCAGCCAGACAGGGGTTAATTCACCCCTCCACTTT

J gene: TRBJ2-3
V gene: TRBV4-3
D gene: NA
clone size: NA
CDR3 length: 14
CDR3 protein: CASSQDRVTDTQYF
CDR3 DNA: TGCGCCAGCAGCCAAGATAGGGTCACAGATACGCAGTATTTT

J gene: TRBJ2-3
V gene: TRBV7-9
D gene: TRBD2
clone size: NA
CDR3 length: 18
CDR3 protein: CASSLGLSGGAGTDTQYF
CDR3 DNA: TGTGCCAGCAGCTTAGGTCTTAGCGGGGGGGCCGGCACAGATACGCAGTATTTT

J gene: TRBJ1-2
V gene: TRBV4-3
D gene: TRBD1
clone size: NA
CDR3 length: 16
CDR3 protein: CASSRQDRTANYGYTF
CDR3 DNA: TGCGCCAGCAGCCGCCAGGACAGGACCGCTAACTATGGCTACACCTTC

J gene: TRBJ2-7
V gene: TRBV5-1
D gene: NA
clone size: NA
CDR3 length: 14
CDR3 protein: CASSRGQGTYEQYF
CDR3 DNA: TGCGCCAGTTCTCGCGGGCAGGGGACCTACGAGCAGTACTTC